Following are 9 T cell receptor beta chains from one sample sequenced in a study of identical twins. TCRdb independently ran MiXCR on the 5' RACE reads; one entry per CDR3 protein. Of 400,000 to 550,000 distinct CDR3 sequences listed, less than 25% are singletons. These data also formed part of another study, on T cells expressing NK-cell markers.

The sample taken for sequencing was CD4+ T cells sorted from blood. The receptors originated from a woman under 30 in good health.

The chain uses TRBV2 and TRBJ1-2; unclear D gene. CDR1 is SNHLY and CDR2 is FYNNEI in the germline V gene. The V and J ends lost 3 bases and 0 bases respectively, with 8 bases between them. The CDR3 consists of 14 residues. The CDR3 reads CASSDTVTNYGYTF. CDR3 nucleotides: TGTGCCAGCAGTGATACGGTCACTAACTATGGCTACACCTTC.

The rearrangement links TRBV10-3 to TRBJ2-1; D gene unclear. V lost 6 bases and J lost 10, with 10 bases in between. Looked up from germline, CDR1 is ENHRY and CDR2 is SYGVKD. The CDR3 loop spans 11 amino acids. The CDR3 loop reads CAISDPVEQFF. The CDR3 region has the DNA TGTGCCATCAGCGACCCCGTGGAGCAGTTCTTC.

This clonotype occurred a few times. The chain links TRBV20-1 to TRBJ2-1; a weak D match, TRBD2 (7 bases). CDR3 length: 14 amino acids. The germline V gene encodes CDR1 DFQATT and CDR2 SNEGSKA (reference sequence). Trimming cost V 5 bases and J 1 base, with 12 bases left between them. The CDR3 sequence is CSAWGGGSYNEQFF. CDR3 DNA: TGCAGTGCTTGGGGGGGCGGATCCTACAATGAGCAGTTCTTC.

This clonotype has a handful of counts. V usage is TRBV15 and J usage is TRBJ2-5; D perhaps matches TRBD1 (5 bases). This CDR3 spans 15 amino acids. In germline, CDR1 is LNHNV, CDR2 YYDKDF (reference sequence). V was clipped by 0 bases and J by 5 bases, with 13 bases between them. CDR3 protein: CATSRDARGVETQYF. The CDR3 coding sequence is TGTGCCACCAGCAGAGATGCAAGGGGCGTGGAGACCCAGTACTTC.

In the case of this clonotype: A read error may account for a junction end that differs from germline. This chain joins TRBV25-1 and TRBJ2-3; 8 bases are shared with TRBD2. Germline CDR1 and CDR2: MGHDK and SYGVNS. The CDR3 contains 15 residues. CDR3 DNA: TGTGCCAGCAGTGAAAAGAGGGCGGGAGGTTCTGAAAGGGATTTT. Translation gives CASSEKRAGGSERDF.

This clonotype was detected a few times. This CDR3 is CATAPRGPGEDQPQHF. The CDR3 region has the DNA TGTGCCACCGCGCCCCGGGGCCCAGGGGAGGATCAGCCCCAGCATTTT. The chain employs TRBV10-3 and TRBJ1-5, with a tentative D call TRBD1 (6 bases). This CDR3 is built from 16 residues. From germline, CDR1 is ENHRY and CDR2 SYGVKD. The V and J ends lost 10 bases and 5 bases respectively, with 24 bases between them.

The V call is TRBV27, the J call TRBJ2-6, with 7 bases lining up with TRBD2. CDR1 and CDR2 (germline): MNHEY, SMNVEV (reference sequence). Trimming took 5 bases from V and 0 from J; bases not matched to a gene: 4. The CDR3 sequence is 16 residues long. The CDR3 sequence is CASSPWGGSGANVLTF. The CDR3 DNA follows: TGTGCCAGCAGTCCATGGGGGGGCTCTGGGGCCAACGTCCTGACTTTC.

The chain has TRBV7-8 and TRBJ1-2; 10 positions agree with TRBD1. The J segment lost 4 bases and the V segment lost 4 bases, leaving 6 bases of the junction unmatched. From germline, CDR1 is SGHVS and CDR2 FQNEAQ. This CDR3 contains 15 residues. In DNA form, the CDR3 reads TGTGCCAGCAGCTCCGGGACAGGGGTTGTCTATGGCTACACCTTC. It translates to CASSSGTGVVYGYTF.

This clonotype turned up a few times. The chain couples TRBV20-1 to TRBJ2-1; no definite D call. Germline V gene sequence: CDR1 DFQATT, CDR2 SNEGSKA (reference sequence). The CDR3 has 12 amino acids. Trimming cost V 6 bases and J 6 bases, with 12 bases left between them. DNA for the CDR3: TGCAGTGCCGCCCCGGATGTCAATGAGCAGTTCTTC. Translated: CSAAPDVNEQFF.